One and the same sample provided the 8 T cell receptor beta chains below, sequenced in a study of cytomegalovirus exposure and HLA in healthy donors. The study ran its PCR with 60 Vbeta and 13 Jbeta primers. The table came from immunoSEQ multiplex PCR; TCRdb's copy has only in-frame clones and leaves some out. The sample contains about 160,000 clones, roughly four fifths of which appear only once. The sequenced material came from PBMCs. Source of these receptors: a man between 40 and 49 years old in good health and CMV-seronegative.

The gene calls are TRBV7-9 and TRBJ2-1, with a tentative D call TRBD2 (6 bases). This CDR3 is 13 amino acids long. Germline V CDR1 and CDR2: SEHNR, FQNEAQ (reference sequence). V dropped 0 bases and J dropped 9 bases, with 9 bases sitting between them. CDR3 sequence: CASSLAGGGEQFF. Written as DNA, the CDR3 is TGTGCCAGCAGCTTAGCGGGGGGAGGTGAGCAGTTCTTC.

This chain connects TRBV7-3 to TRBJ2-3, with D maybe TRBD2 (5 bases). The V and J ends lost 4 bases and 2 bases respectively, with 13 bases between them. The CDR3 length is 15 residues. From germline, CDR1 is SGHTA and CDR2 FQGTGA. The CDR3 spells CASSSVTGSTDTQYF. CDR3 nucleotides: TGTGCCAGCAGCTCCGTAACGGGATCCACAGATACGCAGTATTTT.

The chain is built from TRBV11-1 and TRBJ1-4, with 7 bases that match TRBD1. Germline trimming cut 5 bases from V and 11 bases from J; bases unmatched to any gene: 11. The CDR3 runs to 14 residues. Germline CDR1 reads SGHAT; CDR2 reads FQDESV (reference sequence). The CDR3 loop reads CASSRGTAMGKLFF. For the CDR3, the DNA is TGTGCCAGCAGCCGAGGGACAGCCATGGGGAAACTGTTTTTT.

The V call is TRBV29-1, the J call TRBJ2-2; 7 bases fit TRBD1. J gave up 7 bases and V 2 bases, and 10 bases lay outside the gene matches. The CDR3 spans 15 residues. Germline CDR1 reads SQVTM; CDR2 reads ANQGSEA. The CDR3 DNA sequence: TGCAGCGTTGAACGAAGACAGGGACGAAGCGGGGAGCTGTTTTTT. Residues: CSVERRQGRSGELFF.

Here the CDR3 reads CASSFSGRSPDEQFF. The CDR3 DNA sequence: TGTGCCAGCAGCTTTAGCGGGAGGTCCCCGGATGAGCAGTTCTTC. V and J are TRBV9 and TRBJ2-1, with 10 bases lining up with TRBD2. From germline, CDR1 is SGDLS and CDR2 YYNGEE. Losses at the gene ends were 4 bases for V and 8 bases for J; bases not matched to a gene: 9. The CDR3 length is 15 residues.

This chain uses TRBV19 with TRBJ1-5, with TRBD1 identical over 10 bases. The CDR3 sequence is 20 residues long. Germline values: CDR1 LNHDA, CDR2 SQIVND (reference sequence). V lost 1 base and J lost 1; bases outside the gene matches: 13. The chain's CDR3 is CASSIATGTGDRGSNQPQHF. The DNA for the CDR3 is TGTGCCAGTAGTATAGCGACCGGGACAGGGGATCGTGGGAGCAATCAGCCCCAGCATTTT.

J is TRBJ2-1 and V is TRBV28; 8 bases are a match to TRBD1. The CDR3 totals 15 residues. CDR1 MDHEN and CDR2 SYDVKM come from the germline V gene. J lost 2 bases, V lost 2 bases, and 2 bases had no gene match. The CDR3 sequence is CASSLRTGPYNEQFF. The CDR3 DNA reads as TGTGCCAGCAGTTTACGGACAGGGCCCTACAATGAGCAGTTCTTC.

The chain has TRBV7-9 and TRBJ1-4; a possible D gene is TRBD1 (6 bases). CDR1 is SEHNR and CDR2 is FQNEAQ in the germline V gene (reference sequence). The CDR3 has 15 amino acids. V lost 5 bases, J lost 7 bases, and 17 bases lay in between. The CDR3 nucleotides read TGTGCCAGCAGCATCGGCGGGGGGCAAAGTGAAAAACTGTTTTTT. Translation gives CASSIGGGQSEKLFF.